This is a list of T cell receptor beta chains from one sample in a study of cytomegalovirus exposure and HLA in healthy donors. Method: immunoSEQ multiplex PCR; TCRdb's copy keeps in-frame clones and lacks some. The sample lists some 160,000 clones; 84% were seen once. The sequencing sample was made of PBMCs. The receptors were sampled from a man aged 45-65 years in good health and CMV-seropositive. Each CDR3 is given with its conserved first and last residue. Each record gives: J gene, clone size, V gene, CDR3 length, D gene, CDR3 protein, CDR3 DNA. D genes are given only for firm matches. Rows may omit the clone size; those that give it use once, few, many or a size class.

j_call: TRBJ2-3
clone_size: NA
v_call: TRBV11-3
cdr3_length: 17
d_call: TRBD2
cdr3_aa: CASSLRLAGGPGDTQYF
cdr3_nt: TGTGCCAGCAGCCTGAGGCTAGCGGGAGGGCCCGGAGATACGCAGTATTTT

j_call: TRBJ2-5
clone_size: few
v_call: TRBV10-2
cdr3_length: 13
d_call: NA
cdr3_aa: CASSEGRGETQYF
cdr3_nt: TGCGCCAGCAGTGAGGGCAGGGGAGAGACCCAGTACTTC

j_call: TRBJ1-1
clone_size: NA
v_call: TRBV6-6
cdr3_length: 13
d_call: TRBD1
cdr3_aa: CASSYSQGVGAFF
cdr3_nt: TGTGCCAGCAGTTACTCCCAGGGGGTGGGTGCTTTCTTT

j_call: TRBJ2-2
clone_size: NA
v_call: TRBV5-1
cdr3_length: 16
d_call: TRBD2
cdr3_aa: CASKSGGGRDTGELFF
cdr3_nt: TGCGCCAGCAAGTCGGGGGGAGGGCGAGACACCGGGGAGCTGTTTTTT

j_call: TRBJ2-1
clone_size: NA
v_call: TRBV6-5
cdr3_length: 14
d_call: TRBD2
cdr3_aa: CASSVSGRADEQFF
cdr3_nt: TGTGCCAGCAGTGTTAGCGGGAGGGCCGATGAGCAGTTCTTC

j_call: TRBJ2-1
clone_size: NA
v_call: TRBV6-6
cdr3_length: 14
d_call: TRBD2
cdr3_aa: CASSYPGTSNEQFF
cdr3_nt: TGTGCCAGCAGTTACCCCGGGACTAGCAATGAGCAGTTCTTC

j_call: TRBJ2-3
clone_size: NA
v_call: TRBV6-6
cdr3_length: 13
d_call: TRBD2
cdr3_aa: CASSLKPGGSEYF
cdr3_nt: TGTGCCAGCAGCCTCAAGCCGGGGGGGAGTGAGTATTTT

j_call: TRBJ1-4
clone_size: many
v_call: TRBV5-5
cdr3_length: 12
d_call: NA
cdr3_aa: CASSPQGEKLFF
cdr3_nt: TGTGCCAGCAGCCCACAGGGTGAAAAACTGTTTTTT

j_call: TRBJ2-3
clone_size: NA
v_call: TRBV27
cdr3_length: 14
d_call: TRBD2
cdr3_aa: CASSLRLAVDTQYF
cdr3_nt: TGTGCCAGCAGTTTAAGACTAGCAGTAGATACGCAGTATTTT

j_call: TRBJ2-1
clone_size: NA
v_call: TRBV11-2
cdr3_length: 14
d_call: NA
cdr3_aa: CASSLLAGPNEQFF
cdr3_nt: TGTGCCAGCAGCCTCCTCGCAGGGCCCAATGAGCAGTTCTTC

j_call: TRBJ2-1
clone_size: NA
v_call: TRBV7-9
cdr3_length: 12
d_call: TRBD1
cdr3_aa: CASSSTGFEQFF
cdr3_nt: TGTGCCAGCAGCTCGACAGGGTTTGAGCAGTTCTTC

j_call: TRBJ1-2
clone_size: few
v_call: TRBV5-4
cdr3_length: 13
d_call: NA
cdr3_aa: CASSLGTGYGYTF
cdr3_nt: TGTGCCAGCAGCCTAGGCACAGGCTATGGCTACACCTTC

j_call: TRBJ2-5
clone_size: few
v_call: TRBV4-1
cdr3_length: 16
d_call: TRBD1
cdr3_aa: CASSLKGQGAFETQYF
cdr3_nt: TGTGCCAGCAGCCTAAAGGGCCAGGGGGCTTTCGAGACCCAGTACTTC

j_call: TRBJ2-1
clone_size: NA
v_call: TRBV9
cdr3_length: 14
d_call: TRBD2
cdr3_aa: CASSVSGDGGEQFF
cdr3_nt: TGTGCCAGCAGCGTGAGCGGGGACGGGGGTGAGCAGTTCTTC

j_call: TRBJ1-4
clone_size: NA
v_call: TRBV6-1
cdr3_length: 13
d_call: NA
cdr3_aa: CASSKTVNEKLFF
cdr3_nt: TGTGCCAGCAGTAAAACGGTTAATGAAAAACTGTTTTTT

j_call: TRBJ2-7
clone_size: few
v_call: TRBV5-1
cdr3_length: 18
d_call: TRBD1
cdr3_aa: CASSLWSGGQGRSYEQYF
cdr3_nt: TGCGCCAGCAGCTTGTGGTCTGGGGGACAGGGGAGGTCCTACGAGCAGTACTTC

j_call: TRBJ1-5
clone_size: NA
v_call: TRBV12-5
cdr3_length: 16
d_call: NA
cdr3_aa: CASGFLGGGRTGPQHF
cdr3_nt: TGTGCTAGTGGTTTCTTGGGGGGTGGGAGGACTGGGCCCCAGCATTTT

j_call: TRBJ2-2
clone_size: NA
v_call: TRBV6-1
cdr3_length: 11
d_call: NA
cdr3_aa: CASTLTGELFF
cdr3_nt: TGTGCCAGCACCCTCACCGGGGAGCTGTTTTTT

j_call: TRBJ2-7
clone_size: NA
v_call: TRBV6-1
cdr3_length: 13
d_call: NA
cdr3_aa: CASLSLAGYEQYF
cdr3_nt: TGTGCCAGCCTCAGTCTGGCAGGCTACGAGCAGTACTTC

j_call: TRBJ2-2
clone_size: NA
v_call: TRBV7-9
cdr3_length: 15
d_call: NA
cdr3_aa: CASSLGLVSTGELFF
cdr3_nt: TGTGCCAGCAGCTTAGGACTAGTCTCCACCGGGGAGCTGTTTTTT

j_call: TRBJ1-6
clone_size: few
v_call: TRBV18
cdr3_length: 14
d_call: TRBD1
cdr3_aa: CASSPTGERSPLHF
cdr3_nt: TGTGCCAGCTCGCCGACAGGGGAGAGGTCACCCCTCCACTTT

j_call: TRBJ2-5
clone_size: NA
v_call: TRBV6-5
cdr3_length: 14
d_call: TRBD1
cdr3_aa: CASSRTGDRETQYF
cdr3_nt: TGTGCCAGCAGTCGGACAGGGGACCGAGAGACCCAGTACTTC

j_call: TRBJ1-2
clone_size: NA
v_call: TRBV5-5
cdr3_length: 12
d_call: NA
cdr3_aa: CASSLWQGGYTF
cdr3_nt: TGTGCCAGCAGCTTGTGGCAGGGCGGCTACACCTTC

j_call: TRBJ2-5
clone_size: NA
v_call: TRBV15
cdr3_length: 14
d_call: NA
cdr3_aa: CATSRGDFEETQYF
cdr3_nt: TGTGCCACCAGCAGAGGCGATTTCGAGGAGACCCAGTACTTC

j_call: TRBJ1-1
clone_size: NA
v_call: TRBV2
cdr3_length: 14
d_call: TRBD1
cdr3_aa: CASREGQFNTEAFF
cdr3_nt: TGTGCCAGCAGGGAGGGACAGTTCAACACTGAAGCTTTCTTT

j_call: TRBJ2-3
clone_size: NA
v_call: TRBV7-8
cdr3_length: 14
d_call: NA
cdr3_aa: CASSSGSGVDTQYF
cdr3_nt: TGTGCCAGCAGCTCGGGATCGGGGGTGGATACGCAGTATTTT

j_call: TRBJ1-5
clone_size: NA
v_call: TRBV6-5
cdr3_length: 14
d_call: NA
cdr3_aa: CASSRQNSNQPQHF
cdr3_nt: TGTGCCAGCAGCCGACAGAATAGCAATCAGCCCCAGCATTTT

j_call: TRBJ2-7
clone_size: NA
v_call: TRBV7-8
cdr3_length: 18
d_call: TRBD1
cdr3_aa: CASSLVVRTGLASYEQYF
cdr3_nt: TGTGCCAGCAGCTTAGTGGTCCGGACAGGTTTGGCCTCCTACGAGCAGTACTTC

j_call: TRBJ2-1
clone_size: NA
v_call: TRBV5-6
cdr3_length: 18
d_call: NA
cdr3_aa: CASSLGRGASSSYNEQFF
cdr3_nt: TGTGCCAGCAGCTTGGGCAGGGGGGCCTCAAGCTCCTACAATGAGCAGTTCTTC

j_call: TRBJ2-5
clone_size: NA
v_call: TRBV27
cdr3_length: 16
d_call: TRBD2
cdr3_aa: CASSSGLAENQETQYF
cdr3_nt: TGTGCCAGCAGTTCGGGACTAGCGGAGAACCAAGAGACCCAGTACTTC

j_call: TRBJ1-2
clone_size: NA
v_call: TRBV15
cdr3_length: 14
d_call: NA
cdr3_aa: CATSRGGFNYGYTF
cdr3_nt: TGTGCCACCAGCAGAGGAGGATTTAACTATGGCTACACCTTC

j_call: TRBJ1-3
clone_size: NA
v_call: TRBV7-2
cdr3_length: 14
d_call: NA
cdr3_aa: CASSLGPSGNTIYF
cdr3_nt: TGTGCCAGCAGCTTAGGGCCCTCTGGAAACACCATATATTTT

j_call: TRBJ2-1
clone_size: NA
v_call: TRBV5-1
cdr3_length: 15
d_call: NA
cdr3_aa: CASSALEAPYNEQFF
cdr3_nt: TGCGCCAGCAGCGCATTAGAGGCCCCCTACAATGAGCAGTTCTTC

j_call: TRBJ2-7
clone_size: NA
v_call: TRBV7-3
cdr3_length: 15
d_call: TRBD1
cdr3_aa: CASSLQGTGDYEQYF
cdr3_nt: TGTGCCAGCAGCTTACAAGGGACAGGGGACTACGAGCAGTACTTC

j_call: TRBJ1-4
clone_size: once
v_call: TRBV23-1
cdr3_length: 16
d_call: NA
cdr3_aa: CASSRARQAGGEKLFF
cdr3_nt: TGCGCCAGCAGTCGGGCCCGACAGGCAGGTGGGGAAAAACTGTTTTTT

j_call: TRBJ2-3
clone_size: NA
v_call: TRBV7-8
cdr3_length: 19
d_call: TRBD2
cdr3_aa: CASSQRTLAGGTSTDTQYF
cdr3_nt: TGTGCCAGCAGCCAGCGGACTCTAGCGGGAGGAACGAGCACAGATACGCAGTATTTT

j_call: TRBJ1-1
clone_size: NA
v_call: TRBV5-8
cdr3_length: 11
d_call: NA
cdr3_aa: CASSLVPGAFF
cdr3_nt: TGTGCCAGCAGCTTGGTACCCGGAGCTTTCTTT

j_call: TRBJ2-3
clone_size: NA
v_call: TRBV10-3
cdr3_length: 16
d_call: TRBD2
cdr3_aa: CAIRAGTSGAGDTQYF
cdr3_nt: TGTGCCATCCGGGCGGGGACTAGCGGCGCGGGGGATACGCAGTATTTT

j_call: TRBJ1-3
clone_size: NA
v_call: TRBV5-1
cdr3_length: 16
d_call: NA
cdr3_aa: CASTANPGYSGNTIYF
cdr3_nt: TGCGCCAGCACGGCGAATCCAGGGTACTCTGGAAACACCATATATTTT

j_call: TRBJ2-7
clone_size: NA
v_call: TRBV28
cdr3_length: 13
d_call: NA
cdr3_aa: CASRGGHFYEQYF
cdr3_nt: TGTGCCAGCAGGGGAGGACATTTCTACGAGCAGTACTTC

j_call: TRBJ2-7
clone_size: NA
v_call: TRBV27
cdr3_length: 14
d_call: TRBD1
cdr3_aa: CASSLGQGANEQYF
cdr3_nt: TGTGCCAGCAGTTTGGGACAGGGGGCAAACGAGCAGTACTTC

j_call: TRBJ2-7
clone_size: NA
v_call: TRBV5-1
cdr3_length: 17
d_call: TRBD2
cdr3_aa: CASSLAGRGLSGYEQYF
cdr3_nt: TGCGCCAGCAGCTTGGCCGGGAGGGGACTTAGCGGCTACGAGCAGTACTTC

j_call: TRBJ2-3
clone_size: NA
v_call: TRBV5-1
cdr3_length: 15
d_call: NA
cdr3_aa: CASSLHRGATDTQYF
cdr3_nt: TGCGCCAGCAGCTTGCATCGGGGGGCCACAGATACGCAGTATTTT

j_call: TRBJ1-2
clone_size: NA
v_call: TRBV28
cdr3_length: 13
d_call: NA
cdr3_aa: CAMGGGTNYGYTF
cdr3_nt: TGTGCCATGGGGGGGGGCACTAACTATGGCTACACCTTC